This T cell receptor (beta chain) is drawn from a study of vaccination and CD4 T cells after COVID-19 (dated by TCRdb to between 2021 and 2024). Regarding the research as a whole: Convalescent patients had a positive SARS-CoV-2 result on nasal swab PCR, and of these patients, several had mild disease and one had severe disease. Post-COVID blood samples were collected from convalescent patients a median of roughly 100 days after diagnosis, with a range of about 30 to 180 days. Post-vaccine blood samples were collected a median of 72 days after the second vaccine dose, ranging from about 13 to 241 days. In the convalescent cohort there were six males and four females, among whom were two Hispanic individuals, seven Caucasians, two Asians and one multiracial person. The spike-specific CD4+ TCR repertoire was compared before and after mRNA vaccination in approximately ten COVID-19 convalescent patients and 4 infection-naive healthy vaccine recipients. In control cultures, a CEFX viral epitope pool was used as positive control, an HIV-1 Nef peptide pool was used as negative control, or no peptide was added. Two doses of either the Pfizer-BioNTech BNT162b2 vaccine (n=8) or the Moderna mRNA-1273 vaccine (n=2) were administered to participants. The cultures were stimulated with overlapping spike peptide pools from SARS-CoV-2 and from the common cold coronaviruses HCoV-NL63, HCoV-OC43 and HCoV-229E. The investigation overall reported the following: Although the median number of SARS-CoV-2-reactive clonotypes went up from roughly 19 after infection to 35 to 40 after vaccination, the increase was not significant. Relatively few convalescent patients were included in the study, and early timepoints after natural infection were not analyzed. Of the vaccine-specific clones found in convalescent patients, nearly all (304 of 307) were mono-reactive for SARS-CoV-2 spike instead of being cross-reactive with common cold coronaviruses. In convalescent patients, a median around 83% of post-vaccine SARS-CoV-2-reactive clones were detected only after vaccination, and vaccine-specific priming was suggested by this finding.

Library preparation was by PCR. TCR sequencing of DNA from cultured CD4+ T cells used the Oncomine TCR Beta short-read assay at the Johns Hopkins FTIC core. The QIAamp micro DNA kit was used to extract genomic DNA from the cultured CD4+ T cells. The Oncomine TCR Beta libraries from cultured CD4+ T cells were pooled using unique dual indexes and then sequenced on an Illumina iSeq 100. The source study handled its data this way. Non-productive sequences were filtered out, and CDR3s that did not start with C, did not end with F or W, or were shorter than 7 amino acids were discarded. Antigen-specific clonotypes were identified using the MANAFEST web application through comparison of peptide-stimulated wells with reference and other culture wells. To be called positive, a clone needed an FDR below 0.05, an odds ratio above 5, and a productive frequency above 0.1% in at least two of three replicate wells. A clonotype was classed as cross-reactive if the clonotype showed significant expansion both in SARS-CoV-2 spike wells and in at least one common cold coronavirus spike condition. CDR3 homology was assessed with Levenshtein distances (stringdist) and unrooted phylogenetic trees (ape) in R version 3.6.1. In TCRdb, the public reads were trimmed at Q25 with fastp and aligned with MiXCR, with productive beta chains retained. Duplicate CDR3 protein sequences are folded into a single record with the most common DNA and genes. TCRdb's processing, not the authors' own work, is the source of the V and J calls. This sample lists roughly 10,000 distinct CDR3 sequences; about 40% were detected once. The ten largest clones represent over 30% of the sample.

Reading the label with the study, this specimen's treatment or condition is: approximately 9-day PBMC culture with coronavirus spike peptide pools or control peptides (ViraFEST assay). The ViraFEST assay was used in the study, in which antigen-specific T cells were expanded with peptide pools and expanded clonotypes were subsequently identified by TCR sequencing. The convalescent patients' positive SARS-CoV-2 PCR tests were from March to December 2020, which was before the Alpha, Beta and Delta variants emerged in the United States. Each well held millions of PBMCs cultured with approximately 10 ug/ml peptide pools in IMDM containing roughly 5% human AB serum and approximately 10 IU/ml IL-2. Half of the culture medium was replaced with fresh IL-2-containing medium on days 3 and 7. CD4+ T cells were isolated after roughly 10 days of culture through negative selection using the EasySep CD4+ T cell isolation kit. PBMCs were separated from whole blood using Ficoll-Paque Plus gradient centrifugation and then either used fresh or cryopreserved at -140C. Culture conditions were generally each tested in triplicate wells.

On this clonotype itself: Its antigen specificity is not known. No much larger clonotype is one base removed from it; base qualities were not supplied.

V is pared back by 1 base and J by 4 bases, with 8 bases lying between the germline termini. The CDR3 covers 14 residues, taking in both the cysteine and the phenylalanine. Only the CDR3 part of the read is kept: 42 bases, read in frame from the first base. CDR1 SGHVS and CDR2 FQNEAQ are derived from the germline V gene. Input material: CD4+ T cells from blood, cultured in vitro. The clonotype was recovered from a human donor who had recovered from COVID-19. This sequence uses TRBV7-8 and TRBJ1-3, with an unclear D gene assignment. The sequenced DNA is TGTGCCAGCAGCTTAGGGGGAGCAGGAAACACCATATATTTT. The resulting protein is CASSLGGAGNTIYF. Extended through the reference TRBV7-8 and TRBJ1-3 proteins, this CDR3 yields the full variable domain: GAGVSQSPRYKVAKRGQDVALRCDPISGHVSLFWYQQALGQGPEFLTYFQNEAQLDKSGLPSDRFFAERPEGSVSTLKIQRTQQEDSAVYLCASSLGGAGNTIYFGEGSWLTVV.